This T cell receptor (beta chain) appears in the sequencing data of a study of human T cells and chemical hapten exposure. Background on the study: On about 2 cm by about 2 cm of upper inner arm skin, sensitization was performed with 2% DPC. Overall study findings and caveats: Against controls, expanded TCRs gave rise to significantly more large CDR3 similarity clusters.

The CDR3 has 12 residues. Germline V CDR1 and CDR2: SQVTM, ANQGSEA. J was trimmed by 2 bases and V by 4 bases; bases with no gene match: 2. Time point of the sample: patch test 2, 6 weeks after DPC sensitization. Treatment specified: therapeutic diphenylcyclopropenone sensitization with weekly scalp DPC. In the original processing: A per-sample median of about 100,000 TCRs was observed, with counts ranging from about 20,000 to 750,000. From the RACE reads, TCRdb called clonotypes with MiXCR, one entry per CDR3 protein. The V and J calls, along with clone size, are taken from TCRdb and not from the paper's own processing. The sample comprises 95,000 or so distinct CDR3 sequences, about an eighth of which are singletons, and about 3% rests with the top ten. This clonotype was detected ten times or more. As yet, its antigen is unknown.

Material: whole blood, obtained in connection with sensitization to the hapten diphenylcyclopropenone (DPC). The TCR comes from a woman in her forties with alopecia areata. Some clones in this sample may be carry-over from other donors' samples. The genes are TRBV29-1 and TRBJ2-7, with 7 bases identical to TRBD2. The CDR3 DNA is TGCAGCGTTGGGGGGGGAACCTACGAGCAGTACTTC. This codes for CSVGGGTYEQYF.